This TCR beta chain derives from a study of blood T cell repertoires in COVID-19. The CDR3 has 14 amino acids. V lost 0 bases and J lost 7, with 10 bases in between. CDR1 and CDR2 from the germline V gene are SGDLS and YYNGEE. Generated by immunoSEQ multiplex PCR, the TCRdb table keeps only in-frame clones and is missing some. The sample includes a few hundred thousand clones, 87% of them seen just once. The rearrangement uses TRBV9 and TRBJ2-2; possible D gene TRBD1, 5 bases. This TCR derives from a man aged 18 to 30 with active or convalescent COVID-19. Sequenced material: peripheral blood. CDR3 sequence reads: CASSVEGPRGELFF. In DNA form, the CDR3 reads TGTGCCAGCAGCGTAGAGGGGCCCCGCGGGGAGCTGTTTTTT.